The clone carrying this T cell receptor (beta chain) was recorded only once. The antigen is not known. The germline gives CDR1 SGDLS, CDR2 YYNGEE. The CDR3 length is 16 residues. Germline trimming cut 2 bases from V and 2 bases from J; bases unmatched to any gene: 8. The data were produced by immunoSEQ multiplex PCR, yet TCRdb's version contains in-frame clones alone and is incomplete. The sample includes over a million clones, 96% of them seen just once. This entry belongs to a study of shared clonotypes between healthy human individuals. Study conclusions and caveats: Unshared clonotypes carried lower generation probabilities than those common to all four donors. Blood was the only sampled material, and tissue repertoires likely differ. Estimated richness was generally greater in naive than memory subsets.

This sequence was found in a man aged 25 to 45 in good health. Material: naive CD4+ T cells sorted from blood. Described subset: CD45RA+ positively selected. The V call is TRBV9, the J call TRBJ2-3; TRBD2 agrees at 7 bases. In nucleotides, the CDR3 is TGTGCCAGCAGCGTTCTTGCGGGAGTACCCACAGATACGCAGTATTTT. Its protein is CASSVLAGVPTDTQYF.